The rows below give T cell receptor beta chains drawn from one sample of a study of OX40 agonist ivuxolimab in advanced cancers. The table came from immunoSEQ multiplex PCR; TCRdb's copy has only in-frame clones and leaves some out. The sample lists roughly 48,000 clones, 70% to 85% seen once, with 1% to 1.3% in the top ten. The sample consisted of CD4+ or CD8+ T cells sorted from blood, taken in a trial of the OX40 agonist ivuxolimab. Receptors originate from an adult with an advanced solid tumor such as melanoma, head and neck, liver or kidney cancer. Both conserved end residues are part of each CDR3. D genes are given only for firm matches.

cdr3_length,d_call,j_call,v_call,cdr3_aa
14,TRBD1,TRBJ1-2,TRBV27,CASRGKTGTYGYTF
14,TRBD2,TRBJ2-5,TRBV25-1,CASAAGGNQETQYF
16,TRBD2,TRBJ2-2,TRBV10-3,CASDISGGASTGELFF
15,NA,TRBJ1-4,TRBV19,CASSIRVQGNEKLFF
14,NA,TRBJ1-4,TRBV5-1,CASSVDRPNEKLFF
16,NA,TRBJ1-1,TRBV6-5,CASSYSRDGQGTEAFF
14,TRBD1,TRBJ1-1,TRBV6-5,CASSSLQGGVTAFF
15,TRBD1,TRBJ2-7,TRBV6-5,CASSYGAGGLYEQYF
16,TRBD1,TRBJ2-5,TRBV7-2,CASSYKDRGSQETQYF
16,TRBD1,TRBJ2-7,TRBV18,CASSPLDRGITYEQYF
14,NA,TRBJ2-5,TRBV9,CASSVSAEQETQYF
15,NA,TRBJ2-7,TRBV6-4,CASSDTVPSGGEQYF
15,TRBD2,TRBJ2-3,TRBV7-8,CASSLRAGSTDTQYF
14,TRBD2,TRBJ2-5,TRBV7-9,CASSFEGRGKTQYF
15,TRBD1,TRBJ1-2,TRBV4-3,CASSQGPGQGDGYTF
14,NA,TRBJ1-3,TRBV7-8,CASRAQRSGNTIYF
15,NA,TRBJ2-7,TRBV7-3,CASTPARGAPDEQYF
11,NA,TRBJ2-1,TRBV20-1,CSRMNYNEQFF
15,NA,TRBJ2-7,TRBV7-8,CASSPRAGTSYEQYF
15,TRBD1,TRBJ1-1,TRBV6-5,CASSPPGTGNTEAFF
15,NA,TRBJ2-4,TRBV7-9,CASSLAYKGRNIQYF
14,TRBD2,TRBJ2-3,TRBV6-1,CASTTGGDTDTQYF
13,NA,TRBJ1-1,TRBV2,CATQRGMNTEAFF
18,TRBD1,TRBJ2-6,TRBV28,CASSLTGTGSSGANVLTF
13,NA,TRBJ1-2,TRBV6-5,CASSTDSSGGYTF
12,NA,TRBJ2-3,TRBV15,CATSREWDTQYF
15,TRBD2,TRBJ2-5,TRBV7-9,CASSLMTSGQETQYF
15,TRBD1,TRBJ1-5,TRBV19,CASKGDSWINQPQHF
14,TRBD1,TRBJ2-7,TRBV4-1,CASSRDRGFYEQYF
13,TRBD1,TRBJ1-1,TRBV29-1,CSVKTGPNTEAFF
15,NA,TRBJ2-7,TRBV6-1,CASSEGGTQAYEQYF
14,NA,TRBJ1-6,TRBV19,CASSPGQYYSPLHF
17,TRBD2,TRBJ2-1,TRBV19,CASMGLSGLAGHNEQFF
15,NA,TRBJ2-5,TRBV4-3,CASSHDLDFRETQYF